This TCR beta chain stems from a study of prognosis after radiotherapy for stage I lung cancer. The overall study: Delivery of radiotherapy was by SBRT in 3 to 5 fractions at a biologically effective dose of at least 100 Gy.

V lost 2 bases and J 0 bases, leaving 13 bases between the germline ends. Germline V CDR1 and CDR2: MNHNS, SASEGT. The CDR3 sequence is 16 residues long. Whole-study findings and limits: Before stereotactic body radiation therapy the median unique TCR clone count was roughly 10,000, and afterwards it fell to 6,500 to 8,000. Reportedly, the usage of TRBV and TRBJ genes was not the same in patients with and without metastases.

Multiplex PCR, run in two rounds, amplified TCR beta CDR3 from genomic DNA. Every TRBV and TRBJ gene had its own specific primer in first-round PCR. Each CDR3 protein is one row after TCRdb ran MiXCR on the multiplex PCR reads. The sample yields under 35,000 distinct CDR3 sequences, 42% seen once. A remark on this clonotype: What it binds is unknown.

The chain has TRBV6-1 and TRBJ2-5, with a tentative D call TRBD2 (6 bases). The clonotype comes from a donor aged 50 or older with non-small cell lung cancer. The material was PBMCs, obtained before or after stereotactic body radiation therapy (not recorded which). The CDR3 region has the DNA TGTGCCAGCAGTGAACTGGCGGGGTTTAACCAAGAGACCCAGTACTTC. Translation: CASSELAGFNQETQYF.